This T cell receptor (beta chain) is drawn from a study of long-term antiretroviral therapy in people with HIV. This clone was seen once. The run of the v3.0 immunoSEQ assay was at survey level. The assay was immunoSEQ multiplex PCR, and TCRdb's table has in-frame clones only and misses some. The sample lists about 26,000 clones; approximately 90% were seen once. V dropped 2 bases and J dropped 0 bases, with 10 bases sitting between them. This CDR3 is built from 16 residues. Germline lookup yields CDR1 SEHNR and CDR2 FQNEAQ (reference sequence). The receptor was isolated from a man aged 35 to 55 with HIV. This sample comprised unsorted PBMCs, obtained roughly 2.6 years after starting antiretroviral therapy. The V call is TRBV7-9, the J call TRBJ2-2; no clear D. The CDR3 here is CASSLIVSPNTGELFF. The CDR3 region has the DNA TGTGCCAGCAGCTTAATCGTCAGCCCGAACACCGGGGAGCTGTTTTTT. The complete variable domain, with remaining parts taken from reference TRBV7-9 and TRBJ2-2, reads DTGVSQNPRHKITKRGQNVTFRCDPISEHNRLYWYRQTLGQGPEFLTYFQNEAQLEKSRLLSDRFSAERPKGSFSTLEIQRTEQGDSAMYLCASSLIVSPNTGELFFGEGSRLTVL.